This TCR beta chain comes out of a study of Graves' ophthalmopathy and Graves' hyperthyroidism. If patients had other autoimmune diseases, uncontrolled infections, pregnancy or lactation, they were excluded. Clinicians made diagnoses from clinical symptoms, serum thyroxine, TRAb, thyroid ultrasound and orbital computed tomography. TCR beta CDR3 regions were amplified from RNA transcripts. HTBI primers were employed in first-round RT-PCR, then a second-round multiplex PCR followed. TCRdb independently ran MiXCR on the multiplex PCR reads; one entry per CDR3 protein. Of about 410,000 distinct CDR3 sequences listed, about 16% were seen once; the top ten hold 1.6%. V shed 1 base and J shed 0 bases, with 16 bases lying between them. There are 18 residues in the CDR3. Germline values: CDR1 DFQATT, CDR2 SNEGSKA (reference sequence). There are many counts of this clonotype.

J is TRBJ1-6 and V is TRBV20-1; perhaps TRBD1 as D (5 bases). Material for sequencing was peripheral blood. The receptor comes from a woman aged 18-29 years with Graves' ophthalmopathy. The CDR3 DNA reads as TGCAGTGCTAGAGGGCGGTGGGGGAGTTTCTCCTATAATTCACCCCTCCACTTT. Translating gives CSARGRWGSFSYNSPLHF.